These 10 T cell receptor beta chains came from one sample sequenced in a study of blood T cells in healthy people across ages. Through a sample-barcoded 5' primer and a J-beta primer mix, a second PCR was run for roughly 7 to 11 cycles. TCRdb analysed the 5' RACE reads with MiXCR anew, one entry per CDR3 protein. The sample shows about 810,000 distinct CDR3 sequences, 36% of them seen only once. The specimen was blood. The receptors shown here come from a young man in good health.

This clonotype came up a few times. The chain carries TRBV20-1 and TRBJ1-2; D gene uncertain. The CDR3 is 12 residues long. Germline V gene data show CDR1 as DFQATT and CDR2 as SNEGSKA (reference sequence). The germline V and J ends were trimmed by 6 bases and 10 bases, with 18 bases remaining between them. CDR3: CSAESNTEYYTF. The CDR3 DNA follows: TGCAGTGCCGAGAGTAACACTGAGTACTACACCTTC.

This clonotype has a count of ten or more. V is TRBV20-1 and J is TRBJ1-2, with D perhaps TRBD1 (5 bases). V lost 3 bases and J lost 2, with 10 bases in between. Germline V lookup: CDR1 DFQATT, CDR2 SNEGSKA (reference sequence). This CDR3 is built from 13 residues. The CDR3 sequence is CSASLTGNYGYTF. The CDR3, as DNA: TGCAGTGCTAGCCTCACAGGAAACTATGGCTACACCTTC.

V and J are TRBV9 and TRBJ1-1; 7 nucleotides align to TRBD1. Germline V gene sequence: CDR1 SGDLS, CDR2 YYNGEE. The CDR3 totals 14 residues. The V and J ends lost 4 bases and 3 bases, in that order; junction bases with no gene match: 6. The CDR3 spells CASSPRDRYTEAFF. The CDR3 DNA reads TGTGCCAGCAGCCCGAGGGACAGATACACTGAAGCTTTCTTT. Combining the CDR3 with reference TRBV9 and TRBJ1-1 gives the whole variable domain DSGVTQTPKHLITATGQRVTLRCSPRSGDLSVYWYQQSLDQGLQFLIQYYNGEERAKGNILERFSAQQFPDLHSELNLSSLELGDSALYFCASSPRDRYTEAFFGQGTRLTVV.

This rearrangement joins TRBV20-1 to TRBJ1-4; D is unresolved. Trimming left V 5 bases short and J 5 bases short, with 12 bases between. CDR1 is DFQATT and CDR2 is SNEGSKA in the germline V gene (reference sequence). This CDR3 comprises 13 residues. The CDR3 region is CSAAYGSNEKLFF. The CDR3 region has the DNA TGCAGTGCTGCCTATGGGTCCAATGAAAAACTGTTTTTT.

This clonotype was counted ten times or more. The rearrangement joins TRBV20-1 to TRBJ2-7; 9 nucleotides line up with TRBD1. Germline trimming cut 1 base from V and 3 bases from J; bases unmatched to any gene: 4. CDR3 length: 14 amino acids. The germline V gene encodes CDR1 DFQATT and CDR2 SNEGSKA (reference sequence). This chain's CDR3 is CSARAGQGFYEQYF. In DNA, the CDR3 is TGCAGTGCTAGAGCGGGACAGGGTTTCTACGAGCAGTACTTC.

The rearrangement joins TRBV21-1 to TRBJ2-2; TRBD2, the table's D call, was not compared with the DNA. TRBV21-1 is flagged as a pseudogene. The CDR3 is 14 amino acids. The DNA of the CDR3 is TGTGCCAGCAGGGAGAGGGCTTACACCGGGGAGCTGTTTTTT. The encoded protein is CASRERAYTGELFF.

The V and J genes are TRBV10-1 and TRBJ2-6; perhaps TRBD2 as D (6 bases). The CDR3 runs to 18 residues. Germline V CDR1 and CDR2: WNHNN, SYGVQD (reference sequence). The V and J ends lost 2 bases and 2 bases respectively, with 16 bases between them. The CDR3, as DNA: TGCGCCAGCAGTGAGACCGCCCCGGGGGACGCTGGGGCCAACGTCCTGACTTTC. Protein product: CASSETAPGDAGANVLTF.

The chain is built from TRBV4-2 and TRBJ1-5; D gene unclear. With 2 bases removed from V and 1 base from J, the gap between germline ends came to 9 bases. Germline assignment: CDR1 LGHNA and CDR2 YNFKEQ. This CDR3 region has 15 residues. The CDR3, as DNA: TGTGCCAGCAGCCAAAACGTTGGGAGCAATCAGCCCCAGCATTTT. Translating it yields CASSQNVGSNQPQHF.

This rearrangement joins TRBV29-1 to TRBJ2-3, with unresolved D. The CDR3 is 11 residues long. From germline, CDR1 is SQVTM and CDR2 ANQGSEA. V was trimmed by 7 bases and J by 6 bases, leaving 11 bases between them. The CDR3 bases are TGCAGCGGCAGATTCCAGGATACGCAGTATTTT. It is translated as CSGRFQDTQYF.

The rearrangement joins TRBV7-6 to TRBJ2-4; D possibly matches TRBD1 or TRBD2 (5 bases each). Trimming took off 2 bases at V and 14 bases at J, with 16 bases between the two ends. Germline CDR1 SGHVS, CDR2 FNYEAQ. The CDR3 runs to 13 residues. The CDR3 DNA follows: TGTGCCAGCAGCTTAAATCCGGGACGACCCGAGTACTTC. Its translation: CASSLNPGRPEYF.